This T cell receptor (beta chain) appears in the sequencing data of a study of cytomegalovirus exposure and HLA in healthy donors. Whole-study results and caveats: High specificity and sensitivity for cytomegalovirus status were reported for the classifier. Several top significant clusters appeared, in a later analysis, to be linked to common viral pathogens. Serostatus for CMV was the only available immune exposure information.

As to this clone: The antigen remains unidentified.

The PCR ran on 60 Vbeta and 13 Jbeta primers. The data were produced by immunoSEQ multiplex PCR, yet TCRdb's version contains in-frame clones alone and is incomplete. The sample lists under 200,000 clones; around 85% were seen once. The CDR3 extends over 18 amino acids. Germline CDR1 reads MGHDK; CDR2 reads SYGVNS. The ends lost 3 bases at V and 0 bases at J; junction bases unmatched: 11. This sequence joins TRBV25-1 and TRBJ2-7, with 10 positions matching TRBD1. The TCR originated in a man between 45 and 60 years old in good health and CMV-seropositive. Input material: PBMCs. The CDR3 sequence: CASSDPGSGQGVSYEQYF. CDR3 bases: TGTGCCAGCAGTGACCCGGGGAGTGGACAGGGGGTCTCCTACGAGCAGTACTTC.